These T cell receptor beta chains were read from a single sample in a study of cytomegalovirus exposure and HLA in healthy donors. Method: immunoSEQ multiplex PCR; TCRdb's copy keeps in-frame clones and lacks some. The table records 200,000 to 250,000 clones, about three quarters of them present only once. Sequences were obtained from PBMCs. The receptor set was obtained from a woman in her sixties or seventies in good health and CMV-seropositive. The CDR3 runs from the conserved cysteine through the conserved F or W. Fields, in order: V gene, J gene, clone size, D gene, CDR3 DNA, CDR3 protein. D genes are given only for firm matches. The listing skips clone size in some rows; elsewhere it reads once, few, many or a size class.

V: TRBV4-3
J: TRBJ1-1
size: .
D: .
DNA: TGCGCCAGCAGCCAAGATTCCAGGGACACTGAAGCTTTCTTT
CDR3: CASSQDSRDTEAFF

V: TRBV5-5
J: TRBJ2-1
size: .
D: TRBD2
DNA: TGTGTCAGCAGCCAGGGGACTAGCGGGGCCTGGCAGTTCTTC
CDR3: CVSSQGTSGAWQFF

V: TRBV11-2
J: TRBJ2-7
size: once
D: .
DNA: TGTGCCAGCAGCAAACAGGATCGCTACGAGCAGTACTTC
CDR3: CASSKQDRYEQYF

V: TRBV4-2
J: TRBJ2-1
size: .
D: TRBD2
DNA: TGTGCCAGCAGAATCGGACTAGCGGGCAGTGATGAGCAGTTCTTC
CDR3: CASRIGLAGSDEQFF

V: TRBV6-5
J: TRBJ2-7
size: .
D: TRBD2
DNA: TGTGCCAGCAGTTACCGGCGGGGGGCCGACGAGCAGTACTTC
CDR3: CASSYRRGADEQYF

V: TRBV5-1
J: TRBJ2-2
size: .
D: .
DNA: TGCGCCAGCAGCTTGGGGGCCGGTTATGACACCGGGGAGCTGTTTTTT
CDR3: CASSLGAGYDTGELFF

V: TRBV28
J: TRBJ2-7
size: .
D: .
DNA: TGTGCCAGCAGTTTGGGCGGGGCTACCTACGAGCAGTACTTC
CDR3: CASSLGGATYEQYF

V: TRBV6-1
J: TRBJ2-5
size: few
D: .
DNA: TGTGCCAGCAGTGAACCAGCGCAGCGGGAGACCCAGTACTTC
CDR3: CASSEPAQRETQYF

V: TRBV28
J: TRBJ1-2
size: .
D: TRBD1
DNA: TGTGCCAGCAGTTTTCCGGGACAGGGGCGGGGCTACACCTTC
CDR3: CASSFPGQGRGYTF

V: TRBV5-1
J: TRBJ1-1
size: .
D: .
DNA: TGCGCCAGCAGCTTGGGGGCAGGGTCCCCTGAAGCTTTCTTT
CDR3: CASSLGAGSPEAFF

V: TRBV7-8
J: TRBJ2-7
size: .
D: TRBD2
DNA: TGTGCCAGCAGCTTAACTAGCGGGTACGAGCAGTACTTC
CDR3: CASSLTSGYEQYF

V: TRBV27
J: TRBJ2-7
size: .
D: .
DNA: TGTGCCAGCTCCCCTAGGCAGCTTGCCGAGCAGTACTTC
CDR3: CASSPRQLAEQYF

V: TRBV27
J: TRBJ1-5
size: .
D: .
DNA: TGTGCCAGCAGTTTATACCCGAGCGGCAATCAGCCCCAGCATTTT
CDR3: CASSLYPSGNQPQHF

V: TRBV19
J: TRBJ2-7
size: .
D: .
DNA: TGTGCCAGTAGTAGCCAGGGGAACTACGAGCAGTACTTC
CDR3: CASSSQGNYEQYF

V: TRBV6-5
J: TRBJ2-5
size: once
D: .
DNA: TGTGCCAGCAAGATAGGGGGACGCGAGACCCAGTACTTC
CDR3: CASKIGGRETQYF

V: TRBV19
J: TRBJ1-2
size: .
D: .
DNA: TGTGCCAGTAGCTCGTACGGCAGTTCTTCTAGCTATGGCTACACCTTC
CDR3: CASSSYGSSSSYGYTF

V: TRBV28
J: TRBJ1-1
size: .
D: .
DNA: TGTGCCAGCAGCCTTAGTGGGGGCACCATGAACACTGAAGCTTTCTTT
CDR3: CASSLSGGTMNTEAFF

V: TRBV18
J: TRBJ2-7
size: .
D: TRBD2
DNA: TGTGCCAGCTCACCAACGGCCTGGACTAGCGGCTACGAGCAGTACTTC
CDR3: CASSPTAWTSGYEQYF

V: TRBV6-5
J: TRBJ1-2
size: .
D: .
DNA: TGTGCCAGCAGACCAAAACAGAGTGGCTACACCTTC
CDR3: CASRPKQSGYTF

V: TRBV5-6
J: TRBJ2-2
size: .
D: TRBD1
DNA: TGTGCCAGCAGCTACTCACCACAGGGGTCGACCGGGGAGCTGTTTTTT
CDR3: CASSYSPQGSTGELFF

V: TRBV11-1
J: TRBJ2-5
size: .
D: .
DNA: TGTGCCAGCAGCTCCGGGACTTACCAAGAGACCCAGTACTTC
CDR3: CASSSGTYQETQYF

V: TRBV21-1
J: TRBJ2-5
size: .
D: .
DNA: TGTGCCAGCAGCGCATTCGAGGGTACGGCAAAAGAGACCCAGTACTTC
CDR3: CASSAFEGTAKETQYF

V: TRBV29-1
J: TRBJ1-2
size: .
D: TRBD1
DNA: TGCAGCGTTGATGGGGGGACAGAGTCCTATGGCTACACCTTC
CDR3: CSVDGGTESYGYTF

V: TRBV5-1
J: TRBJ1-5
size: once
D: .
DNA: TGCGCCAGCAGCTTGGGGGGGGAACATGCGCCCCAGCATTTT
CDR3: CASSLGGEHAPQHF

V: TRBV5-6
J: TRBJ2-2
size: .
D: .
DNA: TGTGCCAGCAGCCTCTACACCGGGGAGCTGTTTTTT
CDR3: CASSLYTGELFF

V: TRBV6-1
J: TRBJ2-7
size: .
D: TRBD1
DNA: TGTGCCAGCAGCGCACGGACAGGGACCTACGAGCAGTACTTC
CDR3: CASSARTGTYEQYF

V: TRBV2
J: TRBJ2-3
size: .
D: .
DNA: TGTGCCAGCAGTGAAGCAACCTGGCATCGAATCACTAGGACAGATACGCAGTATTTT
CDR3: CASSEATWHRITRTDTQYF

V: TRBV4-2
J: TRBJ2-3
size: .
D: TRBD2
DNA: TGTGCCAGCTCGAAGACCGGCGGGGGGGGGACAGATACGCAGTATTTT
CDR3: CASSKTGGGGTDTQYF

V: TRBV6-5
J: TRBJ2-5
size: .
D: TRBD2
DNA: TGTGCCAGCAGCCTAAGCGGGAGATCGGAGACCCAGTACTTC
CDR3: CASSLSGRSETQYF